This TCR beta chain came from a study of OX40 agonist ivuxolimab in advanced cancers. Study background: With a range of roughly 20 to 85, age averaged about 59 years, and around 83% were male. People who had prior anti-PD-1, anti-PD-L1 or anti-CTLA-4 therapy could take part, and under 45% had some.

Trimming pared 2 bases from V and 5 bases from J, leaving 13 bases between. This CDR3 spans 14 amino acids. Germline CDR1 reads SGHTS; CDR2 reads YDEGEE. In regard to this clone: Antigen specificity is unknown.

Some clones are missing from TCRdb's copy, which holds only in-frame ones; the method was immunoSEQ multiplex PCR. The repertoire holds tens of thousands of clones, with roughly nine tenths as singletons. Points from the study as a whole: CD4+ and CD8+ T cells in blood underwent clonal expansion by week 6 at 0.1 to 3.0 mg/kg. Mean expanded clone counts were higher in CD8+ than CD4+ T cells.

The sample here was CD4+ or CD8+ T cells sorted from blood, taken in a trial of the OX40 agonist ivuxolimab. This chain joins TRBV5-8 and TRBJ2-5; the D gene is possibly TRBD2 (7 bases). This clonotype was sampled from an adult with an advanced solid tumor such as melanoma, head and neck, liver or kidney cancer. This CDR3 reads CASSFGGARETQYF. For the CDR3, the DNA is TGTGCCAGCAGCTTTGGGGGGGCGCGGGAGACCCAGTACTTC.